This T cell receptor (beta chain) was sequenced in a study of blood T cell repertoires in COVID-19. Clones were read by immunoSEQ multiplex PCR, and TCRdb kept only the in-frame ones, dropping some. Altogether some 150,000 clones are present, around 90% being singletons, with the ten largest covering approximately 1.4%. Germline V gene sequence: CDR1 LGHDT, CDR2 YNNKEL (reference sequence). V shed 4 bases and J shed 1 base, with 4 bases lying between them. This CDR3 is 13 amino acids long. Sequenced input: peripheral blood. The gene calls are TRBV3-1 (or the pseudogene TRBV3-2) and TRBJ2-2; D gene uncertain. The sequence came from a woman aged 50 to 60 with acute or convalescent COVID-19. The CDR3 region has the DNA TGTGCCAGCAGCCTACAGAACACCGGGGAGCTGTTTTTT. Translating it yields CASSLQNTGELFF.